The clone carrying this T cell receptor beta chain was picked up a small number of times. Other DNA sequences within the sample encode an identical CDR3. Every contributor of samples was a Caucasian grown-up residing in Nashville, Tennessee. For sorted subsets, roughly 200 ng DNA per replicate equaled about 31,000 T cell genomes. Here immunoSEQ multiplex PCR was the method, and the copy in TCRdb shows in-frame clones only, minus some. The sample has 550,000 to 800,000 clones, less than 85% seen once; the top ten hold around 1.6%. This entry belongs to a study of shared clonotypes between healthy human individuals. Study as a whole: The donors, two women and three men, were aged 18 to 49. Donors had three CD4 naive, three CD4 memory, two CD8 naive and one CD8 memory plate apiece.

The TCR was taken from a woman younger than 45 in good health. Sequencing was carried out using memory CD4+ T cells sorted from blood. Stated subset: CD45RA-negative fraction.

The CDR3 bases are TGCGCCAGCAGCTCCGACTCCACCTCCTACAATGAGCAGTTCTTC. Its protein is CASSSDSTSYNEQFF. The rearrangement uses TRBV5-1 and TRBJ2-1; D is undetermined. V lost 3 bases to trimming and J lost 0 bases, with 10 bases between them. The germline gives CDR1 SGHRS, CDR2 YFSETQ. There are 15 residues in the CDR3.